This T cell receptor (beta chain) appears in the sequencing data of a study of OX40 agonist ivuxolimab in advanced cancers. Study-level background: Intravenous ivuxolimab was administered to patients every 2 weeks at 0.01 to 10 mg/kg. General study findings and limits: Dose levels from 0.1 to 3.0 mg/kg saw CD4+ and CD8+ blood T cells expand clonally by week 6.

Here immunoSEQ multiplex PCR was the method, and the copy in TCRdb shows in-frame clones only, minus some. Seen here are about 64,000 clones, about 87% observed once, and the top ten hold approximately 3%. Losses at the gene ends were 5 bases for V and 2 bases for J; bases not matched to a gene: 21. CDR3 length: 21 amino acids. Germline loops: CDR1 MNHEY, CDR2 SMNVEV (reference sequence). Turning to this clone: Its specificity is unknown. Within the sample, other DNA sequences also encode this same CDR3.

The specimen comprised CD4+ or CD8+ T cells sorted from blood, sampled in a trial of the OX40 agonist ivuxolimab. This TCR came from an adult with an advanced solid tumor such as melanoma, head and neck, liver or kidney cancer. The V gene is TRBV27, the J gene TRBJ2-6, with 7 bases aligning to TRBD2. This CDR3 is CASSTRLAGGPFYPGANVLTF. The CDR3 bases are TGTGCCAGCAGTACGCGACTAGCAGGAGGGCCTTTTTATCCTGGGGCCAACGTCCTGACTTTC.